This passage covers 25 T cell receptor beta chains from one sample sequenced in a study of blood T cell repertoires in COVID-19. Profiling relied on immunoSEQ multiplex PCR, and the TCRdb table lists in-frame clones only, not all of them. The profile shows a few hundred thousand clones, approximately 87% of them singletons. Sequenced sample: peripheral blood. The source is a man in his sixties who had recovered from COVID-19.

This clone was seen a few times. V gene TRBV10-3 combines with J gene TRBJ1-2; D is uncertain. The ends were cut back, 2 bases at V and 8 bases at J, with 15 bases in the middle. The CDR3 has 14 amino acids. Germline lookup yields CDR1 ENHRY and CDR2 SYGVKD. The CDR3 is CAISEGLMGGGYTF. CDR3 nucleotides: TGTGCCATCAGTGAGGGGTTGATGGGAGGAGGCTACACCTTC.

The chain links TRBV25-1 to TRBJ2-5; 7 nucleotides line up with TRBD1. Trimming at V came to 4 bases and at J to 5 bases, leaving 10 bases not matched to a gene. Germline V lookup: CDR1 MGHDK, CDR2 SYGVNS. This CDR3 region has 15 residues. DNA for the CDR3: TGTGCCAGCAGTGTAGACAGGGTCCCCCCGGAGACCCAGTACTTC. Its translation: CASSVDRVPPETQYF.

The rearrangement uses TRBV7-2 and TRBJ2-6; tentatively, D is TRBD1 (6 bases). V lost 1 base and J lost 0, with 13 bases in between. The germline V gene has CDR1 SGHTA and CDR2 FQGNSA. This CDR3 comprises 18 residues. CDR3 DNA: TGTGCCAGCAGCTTAGTGACAGGCTTGAACTCTGGGGCCAACGTCCTGACTTTC. This gives the protein CASSLVTGLNSGANVLTF.

The genes are TRBV4-2 and TRBJ1-1; a weak D match, TRBD1 (5 bases). Germline V gene lookup returns CDR1 LGHNA and CDR2 YNFKEQ. Deletions cut 0 bases from V and 8 bases from J, with 19 bases between. The CDR3 consists of 16 residues. In DNA form, the CDR3 reads TGTGCCAGCAGCCAAGACTCTTCGAGGGGCGGGGGGGAAGCTTTCTTT. It is translated as CASSQDSSRGGGEAFF.

The chain links TRBV28 to TRBJ2-7; D uncertain. Trimming took 2 bases from V and 0 from J, leaving 8 bases between them. This CDR3 contains 14 residues. Per germline, CDR1 MDHEN and CDR2 SYDVKM. This chain's CDR3 is CASSLAADSYEQYF. In DNA, the CDR3 is TGTGCCAGCAGTTTAGCTGCGGACTCCTACGAGCAGTACTTC.

This sequence joins TRBV5-4 and TRBJ2-7; 12 nucleotides align to TRBD2. Germline CDR1 reads SGHNT; CDR2 reads YYREEE (reference sequence). Trimming cost V 0 bases and J 3 bases; bases outside gene matches: 13. The CDR3 extends over 19 amino acids. In DNA form, the CDR3 reads TGTGCCAGCAGCTTGGGGCCCGCTCGACTAGCGGGGGACGTCTACGAGCAGTACTTC. It translates to CASSLGPARLAGDVYEQYF.

J is TRBJ2-5 and V is TRBV7-2; TRBD2 matches 9 bases. J gave up 2 bases and V 1 base, and 8 bases lay outside the gene matches. Germline V gene data show CDR1 as SGHTA and CDR2 as FQGNSA. The CDR3 is 17 residues long. The CDR3: CASSLGRWAGGQETQYF. In nucleotides, the CDR3 is TGTGCCAGCAGCTTAGGGCGCTGGGCGGGGGGGCAAGAGACCCAGTACTTC.

V and J are TRBV6-2 or TRBV6-3 and TRBJ2-1, with D tentatively TRBD2 (5 bases). Germline V gene sequence: CDR1 MNHEY, CDR2 SVGEGT. CDR3 size: 14 residues. Trimming removed 5 bases from V and 6 bases from J, with 14 bases in between. The CDR3 nucleotides are TGTGCCAGCAGTCGGGATGGCGTTGCCAATGAGCAGTTCTTC. Its protein is CASSRDGVANEQFF.

This clone occurred once. The chain joins TRBV5-5 to TRBJ2-1; TRBD1 matches at 9 bases. The CDR3 has 15 amino acids. Trimming removed 1 base from V and 5 bases from J; junction bases left unmatched: 4. The germline V gene encodes CDR1 SGHKS and CDR2 YYEKEE (reference sequence). The chain's CDR3 is CASSLSGQGNNEQFF. CDR3 bases: TGTGCCAGCAGCTTGTCAGGACAGGGGAACAATGAGCAGTTCTTC.

The V and J genes are TRBV28 and TRBJ1-5, with no clear D. This CDR3 region has 17 residues. Deletions cut 2 bases from V and 4 bases from J, with 18 bases between. In germline, CDR1 is MDHEN, CDR2 SYDVKM. The CDR3 DNA is TGTGCCAGCAGTTTAAGTTTGGGGAGGGTGGTGAATCAGCCCCAGCATTTT. Protein: CASSLSLGRVVNQPQHF.

This chain uses TRBV30 with TRBJ2-5; 7 nucleotides match TRBD1. Germline V gene lookup returns CDR1 GTSNPN and CDR2 SVGIG (reference sequence). J gave up 4 bases and V 2 bases, and 4 bases lay outside the gene matches. This CDR3 is built from 13 residues. The DNA for the CDR3 is TGTGCCTGGAGTCGGGCAGGGGGAGAGACCCAGTACTTC. It yields the protein CAWSRAGGETQYF.

The chain is built from TRBV5-8 and TRBJ1-2, with D maybe TRBD1 (6 bases). CDR3 size: 14 residues. V was cut by 6 bases and J by 8 bases, with 20 bases left in between. Germline V gene sequence: CDR1 SGHTS, CDR2 YDEGEE. The CDR3: CASTPQHGGLGYTF. In DNA form, the CDR3 reads TGTGCCAGCACCCCCCAACACGGGGGGCTGGGCTACACCTTC.

The chain couples TRBV15 to TRBJ1-1; perhaps TRBD1 as D (5 bases). CDR1 is LNHNV, CDR2 YYDKDF, per germline (reference sequence). V lost 1 base and J 6 bases, leaving 12 bases between the germline ends. CDR3 size: 14 residues. The CDR3: CATSRVPTAPEAFF. CDR3 coding DNA: TGTGCCACCAGCAGAGTCCCGACAGCCCCTGAAGCTTTCTTT. Variable domain in full (rest from reference TRBV15 and TRBJ1-1): DAMVIQNPRYQVTQFGKPVTLSCSQTLNHNVMYWYQQKSSQAPKLLFHYYDKDFNNEADTPDNFQSRRPNTSFCFLDIRSPGLGDTAMYLCATSRVPTAPEAFFGQGTRLTVV.

The V and J genes are TRBV11-2 and TRBJ1-2; D is ambiguous. Between the trimmed V and J ends, which lost 1 base and 8 bases, there was a span of 17 bases. Germline values: CDR1 SGHAT, CDR2 FQNNGV. This CDR3 has 15 residues. Here the CDR3 reads CASSLGQARAWGYTF. In nucleotides, the CDR3 is TGTGCCAGCAGCTTAGGACAAGCGAGGGCCTGGGGCTACACCTTC.

This chain connects TRBV9 to TRBJ2-7; TRBD1 is a possible D gene (6 bases). Trimming pared 3 bases from V and 2 bases from J, leaving 15 bases between. Per germline, CDR1 SGDLS and CDR2 YYNGEE. This CDR3 region has 15 residues. CDR3 amino acids: CASSATGQGPYEQYF. The CDR3 DNA sequence: TGTGCCAGCAGCGCTACAGGGCAGGGACCCTACGAGCAGTACTTC. The full variable domain, in which reference TRBV9 and TRBJ2-7 provide the parts outside the CDR3, is DSGVTQTPKHLITATGQRVTLRCSPRSGDLSVYWYQQSLDQGLQFLIQYYNGEERAKGNILERFSAQQFPDLHSELNLSSLELGDSALYFCASSATGQGPYEQYFGPGTRLTVT.

This clone came up once. This sequence joins TRBV18 and TRBJ2-1; 8 nucleotides line up with TRBD1. The CDR3 is 14 residues long. V shed 6 bases, J shed 5 bases, and the junction held 6 bases outside the gene matches. CDR1 and CDR2 (germline): KGHSH, LQKENI. In nucleotides, the CDR3 is TGTGCCAGCTCGCGGACAGGGTTCAACAATGAGCAGTTCTTC. It is translated as CASSRTGFNNEQFF.

The chain has TRBV7-3 and TRBJ2-1; D is undetermined. Trimming took 4 bases from V and 0 from J, leaving 10 bases between them. CDR3 length: 15 residues. CDR1 is SGHTA, CDR2 FQGTGA, per germline. CDR3 sequence: CASSSSPSSYNEQFF. CDR3 sequence (DNA): TGTGCCAGCAGCTCATCACCGAGCTCCTACAATGAGCAGTTCTTC.

This CDR3 reads CASRGAEFMNTEAFF. CDR3 DNA sequence: TGCGCCAGCAGAGGGGCCGAATTTATGAACACTGAAGCTTTCTTT. The chain uses TRBV5-1 and TRBJ1-1; possibly TRBD1 for D (5 bases). The CDR3 has 15 amino acids. Germline V gene data show CDR1 as SGHRS and CDR2 as YFSETQ. Trimming removed 5 bases from V and 0 bases from J, with 14 bases in between.

This clone was detected many times. The chain uses TRBV2 and TRBJ1-2, with a weak D call TRBD1 (5 bases). Trimming left V 7 bases short and J 8 bases short, with 20 bases between. The CDR3 sequence is 14 residues long. Germline CDR1 and CDR2: SNHLY and FYNNEI. The CDR3 bases are TGTGCCAGCACCGGACCCAGCGGGGCGGGGGGCTACACCTTC. This codes for CASTGPSGAGGYTF.

The CDR3 loop is CASSGDMTNQPQHF. The CDR3 region has the DNA TGCGCCAGCAGCGGCGACATGACCAATCAGCCCCAGCATTTT. The J gene is TRBJ1-5, the V gene TRBV4-3; D is uncertain. Germline-derived CDR1 and CDR2 are LGHNA and YSLEER. V was pared by 5 bases and J by 3 bases, with 11 bases between. This CDR3 contains 14 residues.

The rearrangement uses TRBV11-2 and TRBJ1-2; TRBD1 aligns across 10 bases. J gave up 5 bases and V 0 bases, and 3 bases lay outside the gene matches. From germline, CDR1 is SGHAT and CDR2 FQNNGV. The CDR3 runs 15 residues. The CDR3 nucleotides are TGTGCCAGCAGCTTAGATGGGACAGGGGTATATGGCTACACCTTC. Protein: CASSLDGTGVYGYTF.

The chain employs TRBV28 and TRBJ2-1; 12 nucleotides line up with TRBD2. This CDR3 is built from 19 residues. Germline V gene lookup returns CDR1 MDHEN and CDR2 SYDVKM. The V and J ends lost 8 bases and 0 bases, in that order; junction bases with no gene match: 14. CDR3 sequence reads: CASGAVISSGRGSYNEQFF. The DNA of the CDR3 is TGTGCCAGCGGTGCTGTTATCTCTAGCGGGAGGGGCTCCTACAATGAGCAGTTCTTC.

The chain joins TRBV9 to TRBJ2-7; possibly TRBD2 for D (5 bases). Germline V gene lookup returns CDR1 SGDLS and CDR2 YYNGEE. The V gene lost 0 bases and the J gene lost 3 bases, with 13 bases spanning the gap. The CDR3 runs 15 residues. This CDR3 reads CASSVGERSFYEQYF. The CDR3 DNA reads as TGTGCCAGCAGCGTAGGGGAGCGGAGTTTCTACGAGCAGTACTTC.

The chain has TRBV5-6 and TRBJ2-5; TRBD1 matches at 9 bases. Germline V gives CDR1 SGHDT, CDR2 YYEEEE. The V gene end was trimmed by 2 bases and the J gene end by 7 bases; junction bases not matched to a gene: 9. This CDR3 is 15 amino acids long. The CDR3 loop is CASSFPGTGYRTQYF. CDR3 DNA sequence: TGTGCCAGCAGCTTTCCCGGGACAGGGTATCGGACCCAGTACTTC.

This CDR3 reads CASSRPGGRGFRGELFF. The CDR3 bases are TGTGCCAGCAGCCGCCCCGGGGGGCGCGGGTTTCGCGGGGAGCTGTTTTTT. This sequence joins TRBV5-4 and TRBJ2-2; the D gene is possibly TRBD2 (7 bases). Germline CDR1 is SGHNT and CDR2 is YYREEE (reference sequence). Trimming left V 4 bases short and J 7 bases short, with 23 bases between. The CDR3 has 17 residues. Full variable domain (outside the CDR3, taken from reference TRBV5-4 and TRBJ2-2): ETGVTQSPTHLIKTRGQQVTLRCSSQSGHNTVSWYQQALGQGPQFIFQYYREEENGRGNFPPRFSGLQFPNYSSELNVNALELDDSALYLCASSRPGGRGFRGELFFGEGSRLTVL.